These T cell receptor beta chains were read from a single sample in a study of control samples from healthy donors and cancer patients. Assay used: immunoSEQ multiplex PCR; TCRdb lists only in-frame clones, some missing. Of approximately 150,000 clones listed, around 94% are singletons. Sequences were obtained from PBMCs. The receptors come from a man aged 55 to 70 with colorectal cancer. The conserved cysteine and the conserved F or W are not part of the CDR3 here.

>TRBJ1-3|TRBV30
ARSTQGSSGNTIY
>TRBJ2-5|TRBV5-1
ASSLEHFQETQY
>TRBJ2-7|TRBV7-2
ASSPQADGEQY
>TRBJ2-7|TRBV5-4
ASSLARAPYEQY
>TRBJ1-4|TRBV18
ASSPLGEPTNEKLF
>TRBJ1-1|TRBV28
ASRRMNTEAF
>TRBJ1-4|TRBV9
ASSRDGQPNEKLF
>TRBJ2-2|TRBV4-2
ASSQGINQNTGELF
>TRBJ1-2|TRBV5-1
ASSVTGGDSYT
>TRBJ2-3|TRBV24-1
ATSDPSGLAGVTDTQY
>TRBJ2-2|TRBV30
AWSIRRGRGGELF
>TRBJ1-2|TRBV30
AWSVESGYT
>TRBJ2-2|TRBV7-6
ASSLVQGNTGELF
>TRBJ2-6|TRBV3-1/TRBV3-2
ASSQDNSGANVLT
>TRBJ1-4|TRBV7-9
ASSFGAARTNEKLF
>TRBJ1-6|TRBV10-1
ANRRDRGSPLH
>TRBJ1-1|TRBV6-5
ASSTGDEAF
>TRBJ2-1|TRBV7-2
ASSMGLAGGREQF